A single sample is the source of the 29 T cell receptor beta chains below, sequenced in a study of vaccination and CD4 T cells after COVID-19. Treatment reported: approximately 11-day PBMC culture with coronavirus spike peptide pools or control peptides (ViraFEST assay). Oncomine TCR Beta short-read sequencing was applied to DNA from cultured CD4+ T cells. TCRdb analysed the PCR reads with MiXCR anew, one entry per CDR3 protein. The sample lists roughly 24,000 distinct CDR3 sequences; roughly 64% were seen once. These receptors' targets are unknown. Sample: CD4+ T cells from blood, cultured in vitro. The receptors shown here come from a human donor who had recovered from COVID-19.

DNA of the CDR3: TGTGCCAGCAGCTCCACCACCCGGGGTCTCGGTGGCTACACCTTC. Its protein product is CASSSTTRGLGGYTF. The genes are TRBV11-2 and TRBJ1-2; unclear D gene. Per germline, CDR1 SGHAT and CDR2 FQNNGV. The germline V and J ends were trimmed by 4 bases and 7 bases, with 19 bases remaining between them. CDR3 length: 15 residues.

This clonotype has more than one count but fewer than ten. The chain employs TRBV10-1 and TRBJ1-1; D call uncertain. Trimming cost V 7 bases and J 0 bases, with 12 bases left between them. The CDR3 has 14 residues. Germline V gives CDR1 WNHNN, CDR2 SYGVQD (reference sequence). The CDR3 bases are TGCGCCAGCAAATCCGGGCAGTTGAACACTGAAGCTTTCTTT. This translates into CASKSGQLNTEAFF.

V is TRBV29-1 and J is TRBJ2-1; TRBD1 might be the D (10 bases). CDR1 and CDR2 (germline): SQVTM, ANQGSEA. This CDR3 is 18 amino acids long. V was trimmed by 7 bases and J by 5 bases, leaving 30 bases between them. The CDR3 loop reads CSADRGLAGRLGNNEQFF. DNA for the CDR3: TGCAGCGCCGACAGGGGGCTAGCGGGGCGTTTGGGAAACAATGAGCAGTTCTTC.

The chain has TRBV7-9 and TRBJ1-5; D remains unclear. Trimming shortened V by 5 bases and J by 2 bases, and 16 bases separated the two germline ends. The length of the CDR3 is 16 residues. From germline, CDR1 is SEHNR and CDR2 FQNEAQ (reference sequence). In DNA, the CDR3 is TGTGCCAGCAGCACGAGCCGGAGGGCTGGCAATCAGCCCCAGCATTTT. Protein product: CASSTSRRAGNQPQHF.

The V and J genes are TRBV7-2 and TRBJ2-7; no clear D. CDR1 SGHTA and CDR2 FQGNSA come from the germline V gene. CDR3 length: 13 residues. Trimming removed 1 base from V and 6 bases from J, with 10 bases in between. The CDR3 region is CASSLGGPVEQYF. The CDR3 DNA is TGTGCCAGCAGCTTAGGAGGTCCGGTCGAGCAGTACTTC.

V gene TRBV28 combines with J gene TRBJ2-2, with 8 bases lining up with TRBD2. The CDR3 is 15 residues long. Per germline, CDR1 MDHEN and CDR2 SYDVKM. V lost 6 bases to trimming and J lost 5 bases; unmatched junction nucleotides: 8. CDR3 DNA: TGTGCCAGCAGCCAAGCGGGAGCGACAACCGGGGAGCTGTTTTTT. Translating gives CASSQAGATTGELFF.

V and J are TRBV6-2 or TRBV6-3 and TRBJ2-7; 7 bases are shared with TRBD1. The CDR3 runs 13 residues. Germline V gene sequence: CDR1 MNHEY, CDR2 SVGEGT. J gave up 4 bases and V 8 bases, and 8 bases lay outside the gene matches. CDR3 amino acids: CASGRDSSYEQYF. The CDR3 bases are TGTGCCAGCGGCCGGGACAGCTCTTACGAGCAGTACTTC.

V usage is TRBV7-2 and J usage is TRBJ2-4; weak D call: TRBD2 (5 bases). V shed 1 base and J shed 15 bases, with 16 bases lying between them. Germline CDR1 is SGHTA and CDR2 is FQGNSA. The CDR3 length is 13 residues. The chain's CDR3 is CASSLVLRGDRYF. The CDR3 nucleotides are TGTGCCAGCAGCTTAGTCCTACGGGGTGACCGGTACTTC.

The chain links TRBV6-2 or TRBV6-3 to TRBJ2-1; possible D gene TRBD2, 6 bases. V gave up 2 bases and J gave up 9 bases, with 14 bases separating them. The CDR3 is 14 residues long. CDR1 is MNHEY and CDR2 is SVGEGT in the germline V gene. The CDR3 DNA follows: TGTGCCAGCAGTTACGGTGGAGGGACGGGTGAGCAGTTCTTC. Encoded protein: CASSYGGGTGEQFF.

V gene TRBV20-1 combines with J gene TRBJ2-1; 7 bases align to TRBD2. The CDR3 is made up of 15 amino acids. Germline V gene data show CDR1 as DFQATT and CDR2 as SNEGSKA (reference sequence). Trimming removed 3 bases from V and 6 bases from J; junction bases left unmatched: 11. This CDR3 is CSARGSGGRSNEQFF. CDR3 DNA: TGCAGTGCTAGGGGTTCCGGCGGGAGAAGCAATGAGCAGTTCTTC.

The V call is TRBV4-2, the J call TRBJ2-4; perhaps TRBD2 as D (6 bases). Trimming left V 2 bases short and J 5 bases short, with 19 bases between. Looked up from germline, CDR1 is LGHNA and CDR2 is YNFKEQ. The CDR3 extends over 17 amino acids. As DNA, the CDR3 is TGTGCCAGCAGCCAACCTGGGGGAGGTCAGTTAGAAAACATTCAGTACTTC. It is translated as CASSQPGGGQLENIQYF.

CDR3 bases: TGTGCCAGCAGCTCAGGACTAGCGGGCACCGGGGAGCTGTTTTTT. Its translation: CASSSGLAGTGELFF. The J gene is TRBJ2-2, the V gene TRBV7-9; 11 nucleotides line up with TRBD2. Trimming at V came to 4 bases and at J to 4 bases, leaving 2 bases not matched to a gene. The CDR3 consists of 15 residues. Germline-derived CDR1 and CDR2 are SEHNR and FQNEAQ (reference sequence).

The chain carries TRBV7-9 and TRBJ1-1; D is ambiguous. The germline CDR1 and CDR2 sequences are SEHNR and FQNEAQ (reference sequence). This CDR3 is built from 15 residues. Trimming left V 1 base short and J 0 bases short, with 9 bases between. The CDR3 bases are TGTGCCAGCAGCTTAGGGCACCCCATGAACACTGAAGCTTTCTTT. Translated, it gives CASSLGHPMNTEAFF.

J is TRBJ1-1 and V is TRBV10-2, with D possibly being TRBD1 (5 bases). V lost 8 bases, J lost 1 base, and 14 bases lay in between. The CDR3 has 14 amino acids. Germline lookup yields CDR1 WSHSY and CDR2 SAAADI. CDR3 sequence: CASPWGGSNTEAFF. The CDR3, as DNA: TGCGCCAGCCCGTGGGGGGGGTCGAACACTGAAGCTTTCTTT.

J is TRBJ2-7 and V is TRBV30; D is undetermined. Trimming left V 2 bases short and J 2 bases short, with 7 bases between. Germline CDR1 is GTSNPN and CDR2 is SVGIG (reference sequence). The CDR3 loop spans 12 amino acids. The CDR3 is CAWSISAYEQYF. The CDR3 DNA sequence: TGTGCCTGGAGTATATCGGCCTACGAGCAGTACTTC.

The chain links TRBV7-9 to TRBJ1-5; TRBD1 aligns across 7 bases. With 3 bases clipped from V and 3 bases from J, the junction kept 5 bases outside the gene matches. CDR1 is SEHNR, CDR2 FQNEAQ, per germline (reference sequence). The CDR3 is 15 residues long. CDR3 in amino acids: CASSLGTASNQPQHF. CDR3 nucleotides: TGTGCCAGCAGCTTGGGGACAGCCTCCAATCAGCCCCAGCATTTT. The variable domain in full, with the rest retrieved from reference TRBV7-9 and TRBJ1-5, is DTGVSQNPRHKITKRGQNVTFRCDPISEHNRLYWYRQTLGQGPEFLTYFQNEAQLEKSRLLSDRFSAERPKGSFSTLEIQRTEQGDSAMYLCASSLGTASNQPQHFGDGTRLSIL.

This clonotype came up a few times. The chain is built from TRBV11-1 and TRBJ2-2; D tentatively reads TRBD1 or TRBD2 (6 bases each). Germline assignment: CDR1 SGHAT and CDR2 FQDESV (reference sequence). This CDR3 contains 15 residues. Trimming took 5 bases from V and 2 from J, leaving 12 bases between them. The chain's CDR3 is CASSRGTRNTGELFF. Written as DNA, the CDR3 is TGTGCCAGCAGCCGCGGGACACGAAACACCGGGGAGCTGTTTTTT.

This chain joins TRBV12-3 or TRBV12-4 and TRBJ2-1; tentatively, D is TRBD1 (6 bases). The ends were cut back, 5 bases at V and 7 bases at J, with 18 bases in the middle. The length of the CDR3 is 15 residues. The CDR3 region has the DNA TGTGCCAGCAGTCCGTTCCGAGGGGGTAGGAATGAGCAGTTCTTC. Its protein is CASSPFRGGRNEQFF.

CDR3 sequence: CASSGARETQYF. The CDR3 DNA follows: TGTGCCAGCAGCGGGGCGCGGGAGACCCAGTACTTC. V and J are TRBV7-6 and TRBJ2-5; perhaps TRBD1 as D (5 bases). The CDR3 is 12 amino acids. From germline, CDR1 is SGHVS and CDR2 FNYEAQ. V was clipped by 5 bases and J by 5 bases, with 9 bases between them.

V gene TRBV11-2 combines with J gene TRBJ2-3; D might be TRBD2 (6 bases). This CDR3 spans 14 amino acids. Germline V gene data show CDR1 as SGHAT and CDR2 as FQNNGV. V was trimmed by 8 bases and J by 1 base, leaving 13 bases between them. The CDR3 nucleotides are TGTGCCAGCCGATTGGCTAGCGGCACAGATACGCAGTATTTT. It codes for CASRLASGTDTQYF. The variable domain in full, with the rest retrieved from reference TRBV11-2 and TRBJ2-3, is EAGVAQSPRYKIIEKRQSVAFWCNPISGHATLYWYQQILGQGPKLLIQFQNNGVVDDSQLPKDRFSAERLKGVDSTLKIQPAKLEDSAVYLCASRLASGTDTQYFGPGTRLTVL.

This chain joins TRBV6-1 and TRBJ2-2; 8 nucleotides align to TRBD1. The germline V gene encodes CDR1 MNHNS and CDR2 SASEGT. The V and J ends lost 6 bases and 5 bases, in that order; junction bases with no gene match: 8. The CDR3 loop spans 15 amino acids. The CDR3 bases are TGTGCCAGCAGACCCGGGACAGGATGGACCGGGGAGCTGTTTTTT. Protein: CASRPGTGWTGELFF.

This clonotype was seen only a few times. This chain joins TRBV27 and TRBJ1-6; D remains unclear. This CDR3 is 16 amino acids long. The germline V gene has CDR1 MNHEY and CDR2 SMNVEV (reference sequence). V was clipped by 5 bases and J by 6 bases, with 17 bases between them. This CDR3 is CASSRQDLSRNSPLHF. The CDR3 DNA sequence: TGTGCCAGCAGTCGACAAGACCTGAGTCGTAATTCACCCCTCCACTTT.

The chain recombines TRBV7-2 with TRBJ2-1; a possible D gene is TRBD2 (6 bases). The CDR3 sequence is 16 residues long. Germline CDR1 and CDR2: SGHTA and FQGNSA. The ends were cut back, 5 bases at V and 8 bases at J, with 22 bases in the middle. The CDR3 loop reads CASSPYWTTGRDEQFF. The CDR3 DNA reads as TGTGCCAGCAGCCCCTACTGGACTACCGGCCGCGATGAGCAGTTCTTC.

This chain connects TRBV28 to TRBJ2-3; D is unresolved. The CDR3 is 16 amino acids. Germline assignment: CDR1 MDHEN and CDR2 SYDVKM. The V end was cut by 3 bases, the J end by 4 bases, with 17 bases between. As DNA, the CDR3 is TGTGCCAGCAGTTTCCCACAGAAGAGGACGGCAGATACGCAGTATTTT. Its translation: CASSFPQKRTADTQYF.

This clonotype was observed a handful of times. The J gene is TRBJ2-3, the V gene TRBV6-1; 14 bases line up with TRBD2. CDR1 is MNHNS, CDR2 SASEGT, per germline. The length of the CDR3 is 16 residues. Trimming cost V 5 bases and J 6 bases; bases outside gene matches: 7. CDR3 bases: TGTGCCAGCAGTAGAGGGACTAGCGGGGGCAGGGATACGCAGTATTTT. This encodes CASSRGTSGGRDTQYF.

The chain links TRBV5-5 to TRBJ1-2; D may be TRBD1 (6 bases). Per the germline V gene, CDR1 is SGHKS and CDR2 is YYEKEE (reference sequence). With 6 bases removed from V and 3 bases from J, the gap between germline ends came to 18 bases. There are 15 residues in the CDR3. The CDR3 spells CASKKQGPADYGYTF. The CDR3 coding sequence is TGTGCCAGCAAAAAACAGGGCCCGGCGGACTATGGCTACACCTTC.

The rearrangement links TRBV7-9 to TRBJ2-7; D is ambiguous. V was trimmed by 1 base and J by 3 bases, leaving 10 bases between them. Germline lookup yields CDR1 SEHNR and CDR2 FQNEAQ (reference sequence). The CDR3 covers 14 residues. As DNA, the CDR3 is TGTGCCAGCAGCTTAGAAGGAGTATACTACGAGCAGTACTTC. This translates into CASSLEGVYYEQYF.

V is TRBV20-1 and J is TRBJ1-2, with D maybe TRBD1 (5 bases). This CDR3 region has 16 residues. The germline V gene encodes CDR1 DFQATT and CDR2 SNEGSKA (reference sequence). Trimming removed 0 bases from V and 8 bases from J, with 22 bases in between. The CDR3 sequence: CSARDPLAGYIRGYTF. The CDR3 DNA reads as TGCAGTGCTAGAGATCCTTTGGCAGGGTACATACGAGGCTACACCTTC.

The chain combines TRBV7-2 with TRBJ2-7; a possible D gene is TRBD2 (6 bases). The CDR3 is made up of 15 amino acids. Germline loops: CDR1 SGHTA, CDR2 FQGNSA. The V end lost 1 base, the J end lost 0 bases, and 10 bases lay between the germline ends. CDR3 protein: CASSLVAGSSYEQYF. CDR3 in DNA: TGTGCCAGCAGCTTAGTGGCGGGGTCCTCCTACGAGCAGTACTTC.